The TCR beta chain under discussion was sequenced for a study of control samples from healthy donors and cancer patients. The germline CDR1 and CDR2 sequences are KGHSY and FQNENV. With 4 bases clipped from V and 0 bases from J, the junction kept 0 bases outside the gene matches. The CDR3 has 14 amino acids. Sequenced by immunoSEQ multiplex PCR; TCRdb stores in-frame clones only, minus some. The sample shows approximately 87,000 clones, around 86% of them seen only once. The sequence was obtained from a woman aged 45-65 years in good health. The gene calls are TRBV16 and TRBJ2-3; 8 nucleotides line up with TRBD1. The sequenced sample was blood. CDR3 in amino acids: CASSRTGSTDTQYF. The CDR3 DNA follows: TGTGCCAGCAGCCGGACAGGGAGCACAGATACGCAGTATTTT.